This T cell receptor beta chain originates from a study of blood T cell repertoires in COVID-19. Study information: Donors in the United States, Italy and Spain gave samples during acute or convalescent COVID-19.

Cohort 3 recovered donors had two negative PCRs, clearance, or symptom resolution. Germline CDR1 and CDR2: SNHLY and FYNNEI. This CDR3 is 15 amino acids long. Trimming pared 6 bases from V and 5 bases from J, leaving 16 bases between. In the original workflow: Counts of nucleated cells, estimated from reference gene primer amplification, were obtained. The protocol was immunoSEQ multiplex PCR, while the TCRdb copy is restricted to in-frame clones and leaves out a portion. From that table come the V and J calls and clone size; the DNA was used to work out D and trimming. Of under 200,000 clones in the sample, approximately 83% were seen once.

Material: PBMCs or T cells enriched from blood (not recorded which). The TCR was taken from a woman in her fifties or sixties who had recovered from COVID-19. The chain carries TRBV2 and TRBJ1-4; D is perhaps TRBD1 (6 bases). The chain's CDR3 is CASRLQGIWNEKLFF. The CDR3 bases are TGTGCCAGCAGGTTACAGGGCATTTGGAATGAAAAACTGTTTTTT.